Each of the 17 T cell receptor beta chains below was sequenced from the same sample in a study of pediatric ulcerative colitis. During colonoscopy, one to two rectal pinch biopsies were collected. Generated by immunoSEQ multiplex PCR, the TCRdb table keeps only in-frame clones and is missing some. Of tens of thousands of clones listed, roughly 70% are singletons. Sequenced input: gut tissue. The receptors were gathered from a boy younger than 18 with severe ulcerative colitis.

The gene calls are TRBV2 and TRBJ1-1; D possibly corresponds to TRBD1 (5 bases). CDR1 is SNHLY and CDR2 is FYNNEI in the germline V gene. CDR3 length: 13 amino acids. The V end lost 5 bases, the J end lost 1 base, and 8 bases lay between the germline ends. CDR3 bases: TGTGCCAGCAGTCAAGGGACGAACACTGAAGCTTTCTTT. Its protein is CASSQGTNTEAFF.

The CDR3 protein is CASTRQGFYEQYF. The CDR3 region has the DNA TGTGCCAGCACGAGACAGGGCTTTTACGAGCAGTACTTC. This chain uses TRBV2 with TRBJ2-7, with 7 bases matching TRBD1. V trimming: 7 bases; J trimming: 4 bases; junction bases outside the gene matches: 7. In germline, CDR1 is SNHLY, CDR2 FYNNEI. The CDR3 extends over 13 amino acids.

The V call is TRBV2, the J call TRBJ2-1; no clear D. The CDR3 runs to 11 residues. The germline V and J ends were trimmed by 10 bases and 5 bases, with 9 bases remaining between them. From germline, CDR1 is SNHLY and CDR2 FYNNEI. CDR3 DNA: TGTGCCACGCGCCGTAACAATGAGCAGTTCTTC. Encoded protein: CATRRNNEQFF.

In its sample, this clone was seen once. The chain links TRBV6-6 to TRBJ2-7; D might be TRBD1 (6 bases). The V gene's germline CDR1 is MNHNY and CDR2 SVGAGI (reference sequence). The V end lost 6 bases, the J end lost 1 base, and 7 bases lay between the germline ends. There are 12 residues in the CDR3. The CDR3 spells CASSGTSYEQYF. In nucleotides, the CDR3 is TGTGCCAGCAGCGGGACATCCTACGAGCAGTACTTC.

This clone has a handful of counts. The rearrangement links TRBV9 to TRBJ2-7, with 7 bases fitting TRBD2. Looked up from germline, CDR1 is SGDLS and CDR2 is YYNGEE. Trimming removed 4 bases from V and 2 bases from J; junction bases left unmatched: 9. CDR3 length: 15 residues. CDR3 DNA: TGTGCCAGCAGCCCAGACCCAGCGGGGACCTACGAGCAGTACTTC. This codes for CASSPDPAGTYEQYF.

The chain has TRBV7-2 and TRBJ1-5, with TRBD1 as a possible D gene (5 bases). CDR3 size: 16 residues. Germline V gene lookup returns CDR1 SGHTA and CDR2 FQGNSA. Trimming stripped 2 bases from V and 0 bases from J, with 11 bases between. In DNA, the CDR3 is TGTGCCAGCAGCTTACGGGGGACGGCTAGCAATCAGCCCCAGCATTTT. This gives the protein CASSLRGTASNQPQHF.

V is TRBV7-3 and J is TRBJ1-5; 7 bases align to TRBD1. With 10 bases clipped from V and 5 bases from J, the junction kept 8 bases outside the gene matches. The CDR3 is 13 residues long. The germline CDR1 and CDR2 sequences are SGHTA and FQGTGA. CDR3 amino acids: CAIPGGGDQPQHF. The CDR3 bases are TGTGCCATCCCCGGAGGGGGCGATCAGCCCCAGCATTTT.

V is TRBV10-3 and J is TRBJ2-1; possible D gene TRBD1, 5 bases. Germline assignment: CDR1 ENHRY and CDR2 SYGVKD. This CDR3 contains 11 residues. V was cut by 6 bases and J by 6 bases, with 6 bases left in between. The CDR3 region is CAISTGNEQFF. For the CDR3, the DNA is TGTGCCATCAGCACAGGCAATGAGCAGTTCTTC.

The chain joins TRBV7-2 to TRBJ2-1; D gene uncertain. Per germline, CDR1 SGHTA and CDR2 FQGNSA. This CDR3 spans 13 amino acids. V was clipped by 2 bases and J by 6 bases, with 8 bases between them. The CDR3 sequence is CASSLLTFNEQFF. The CDR3 DNA reads as TGTGCCAGCAGCTTACTTACTTTCAATGAGCAGTTCTTC.

J is TRBJ1-6 and V is TRBV7-9; D uncertain. Looked up from germline, CDR1 is SEHNR and CDR2 is FQNEAQ (reference sequence). Trimming removed 1 base at V and 9 bases at J, with 4 bases between. This CDR3 comprises 12 residues. In nucleotides, the CDR3 is TGTGCCAGCAGCTTAGATAGTTCACCCCTCCACTTT. It translates to CASSLDSSPLHF.

This chain joins TRBV11-1 and TRBJ2-7, with D possibly TRBD2 on 6 matching bases. The CDR3 extends over 15 amino acids. Trimming took off 7 bases at V and 5 bases at J, with 21 bases between the two ends. Looked up from germline, CDR1 is SGHAT and CDR2 is FQDESV (reference sequence). The CDR3 reads CASTRRGGGTHEQYF. The CDR3 bases are TGTGCCAGCACCCGACGGGGAGGAGGGACTCACGAGCAGTACTTC.

The CDR3 DNA reads TGTGCCAGTAGTATTGACAGTTTTTATGGCTACACCTTC. It is translated as CASSIDSFYGYTF. The chain recombines TRBV19 with TRBJ1-2, with D maybe TRBD1 (5 bases). The CDR3 covers 13 residues. V lost 3 bases and J 5 bases, leaving 10 bases between the germline ends. Germline values: CDR1 LNHDA, CDR2 SQIVND (reference sequence). The full variable domain, completed using reference TRBV19 and TRBJ1-2, is DGGITQSPKYLFRKEGQNVTLSCEQNLNHDAMYWYRQDPGQGLRLIYYSQIVNDFQKGDIAEGYSVSREKKESFPLTVTSAQKNPTAFYLCASSIDSFYGYTFGSGTRLTVV.

V gene TRBV19 combines with J gene TRBJ1-2, with D unclear. The CDR3 covers 11 residues. The germline V gene encodes CDR1 LNHDA and CDR2 SQIVND (reference sequence). Trimming took 7 bases from V and 2 from J, leaving 5 bases between them. CDR3 DNA sequence: TGTGCCAGTATGGCGAACTATGGCTACACCTTC. Its translation is CASMANYGYTF.

The chain is built from TRBV27 and TRBJ2-7; D could derive from TRBD1 or TRBD2 (5 bases each). CDR1 is MNHEY, CDR2 SMNVEV, per germline (reference sequence). V dropped 4 bases and J dropped 1 base, with 17 bases sitting between them. The CDR3 totals 16 residues. The CDR3 nucleotides read TGTGCCAGCAGTTGGAAGGGACCGAGGTATTCCTACGAGCAGTACTTC. Its protein is CASSWKGPRYSYEQYF.

V and J are TRBV6-6 and TRBJ2-7; no clear D. The V gene's germline CDR1 is MNHNY and CDR2 SVGAGI (reference sequence). This CDR3 spans 15 amino acids. V shed 6 bases and J shed 3 bases, with 18 bases lying between them. The CDR3 sequence: CASRRPGNLYYEQYF. The DNA for the CDR3 is TGTGCCAGCAGGCGCCCAGGTAACCTATACTACGAGCAGTACTTC.

The chain couples TRBV7-9 to TRBJ2-7; TRBD1 matches at 8 bases. This CDR3 has 15 amino acids. The V gene's germline CDR1 is SEHNR and CDR2 FQNEAQ (reference sequence). J was trimmed by 7 bases and V by 4 bases; bases with no gene match: 12. CDR3 nucleotide sequence: TGTGCCAGCAGCTCGTGGACGACAGGGGACGATGAGCAGTACTTC. This translates into CASSSWTTGDDEQYF.

The rearrangement uses TRBV30 and TRBJ2-2; D is uncertain. Trimming took 5 bases from V and 2 from J, leaving 6 bases between them. This CDR3 comprises 12 residues. Germline V gene data show CDR1 as GTSNPN and CDR2 as SVGIG (reference sequence). The CDR3 loop reads CAWGLNTGELFF. The CDR3 nucleotides read TGTGCCTGGGGGCTTAACACCGGGGAGCTGTTTTTT.